The 25 T cell receptor beta chains below were found in one sample sequenced in a study of Ad26.COV2.S vaccination and SARS-CoV-2 variants listed by TCRdb under 2021. The treatment or condition label corresponds to: roughly 19 received Ad26.COV2.S at low or high dose, single or two shots; several received placebo; per-sample allocation not given. Repertoires of vaccine and placebo recipients were sequenced from samples collected on day 63 after the first injection. To prepare the library, the immunoSEQ multiplex PCR assay was applied. Imported from immuneACCESS, the table was reduced by TCRdb to in-frame sequences with V and J called. These copies leave out some clones; in studies compared against another copy, an unresolved V gene accounts for under half, and the cause of the remainder is not known. The sample has some 350,000 clones on record, 75% to 90% of them singletons. The ten largest make up over 5% of the sample.

Sequences were derived from peripheral blood, sampled in a trial of Ad26.COV2.S vaccine versus placebo. These receptors originate from a person aged 18-60 years who received the Ad26.COV2.S COVID-19 vaccine or a placebo.

The CDR3 region has the DNA TGTGCCAGCAGCTTAGCACGGGTGAGCACAGATACGCAGTATTTT. Amino acids: CASSLARVSTDTQYF. V is TRBV7-9 and J is TRBJ2-3; D gene uncertain. This CDR3 is 15 amino acids long. V was pared by 0 bases and J by 0 bases, with 7 bases between. The germline V gene has CDR1 SEHNR and CDR2 FQNEAQ (reference sequence).

This clone was detected once. The gene calls are TRBV11-2 and TRBJ2-1; maybe TRBD2 (5 bases). Trimming stripped 1 base from V and 7 bases from J, with 17 bases between. Per germline, CDR1 SGHAT and CDR2 FQNNGV. There are 16 residues in the CDR3. The CDR3, as DNA: TGTGCCAGCAGCTTAGGTCGTGGGAGAGGAGCAAATGAGCAGTTCTTC. Its translation: CASSLGRGRGANEQFF. Filled out from reference TRBV11-2 and TRBJ2-1, the complete variable domain reads EAGVAQSPRYKIIEKRQSVAFWCNPISGHATLYWYQQILGQGPKLLIQFQNNGVVDDSQLPKDRFSAERLKGVDSTLKIQPAKLEDSAVYLCASSLGRGRGANEQFFGPGTRLTVL.

V gene TRBV28 combines with J gene TRBJ1-4, with D unresolved. CDR3 size: 14 residues. V was pared by 6 bases and J by 0 bases, with 8 bases between. Germline V gene lookup returns CDR1 MDHEN and CDR2 SYDVKM. CDR3 sequence: CASSEGATNEKLFF. In DNA form, the CDR3 reads TGTGCCAGCAGCGAGGGAGCAACTAATGAAAAACTGTTTTTT.

The chain joins TRBV11-3 to TRBJ2-2, with 8 bases aligning to TRBD2. This CDR3 contains 16 residues. Germline loops: CDR1 SGHNT, CDR2 YENEEA. Trimming at V came to 0 bases and at J to 6 bases, leaving 6 bases not matched to a gene. The CDR3 nucleotides read TGTGCCAGCAGCTTAGATGGGACTAGTGGGGCCGGGGAGCTGTTTTTT. As protein: CASSLDGTSGAGELFF.

The J gene is TRBJ1-1, the V gene TRBV15, with D possibly TRBD1 on 5 matching bases. Germline V gene data show CDR1 as LNHNV and CDR2 as YYDKDF (reference sequence). The CDR3 is 16 residues long. V was shortened by 5 bases and J by 4 bases, with 20 bases between the two germline ends. CDR3 sequence (DNA): TGTGCCACCAGCTTCCGGACACCCTCTTTAGGCACTGAAGCTTTCTTT. It encodes CATSFRTPSLGTEAFF.

The chain combines TRBV7-9 with TRBJ2-7; D may be TRBD2 (6 bases). The V end lost 1 base, the J end lost 3 bases, and 13 bases lay between the germline ends. The germline CDR1 and CDR2 sequences are SEHNR and FQNEAQ (reference sequence). The CDR3 extends over 15 amino acids. CDR3 sequence: CASSLDGFSGYEQYV. The CDR3 nucleotides read TGTGCCAGCAGCTTAGATGGGTTTAGCGGCTACGAGCAGTACGTC.

This clone was seen only a few times. This chain uses TRBV25-1 with TRBJ2-7; 9 bases agree with TRBD2. The CDR3 is 13 amino acids. After removal of 6 bases from V and 4 bases from J, the junction contained 4 bases not matched to a gene. CDR1 is MGHDK and CDR2 is SYGVNS in the germline V gene. The chain's CDR3 is CASSGTSLYEQYF. The CDR3 DNA is TGTGCCAGCAGCGGGACTAGCTTATACGAGCAGTACTTC.

V gene TRBV12-3 or TRBV12-4 combines with J gene TRBJ1-1, with 7 bases identical to TRBD1. CDR3 length: 13 amino acids. After removal of 4 bases from V and 11 bases from J, the junction contained 10 bases not matched to a gene. The CDR3 loop reads CASSSTQGGRAFF. The CDR3 DNA reads TGTGCCAGCAGTTCGACTCAAGGGGGCAGGGCTTTCTTT.

The rearrangement joins TRBV15 to TRBJ2-2; TRBD2 aligns across 7 bases. There are 15 residues in the CDR3. The germline V gene encodes CDR1 LNHNV and CDR2 YYDKDF (reference sequence). V lost 10 bases to trimming and J lost 5 bases; unmatched junction nucleotides: 13. The CDR3 spells CAILADYEGTGELFF. The CDR3 DNA follows: TGTGCCATCCTAGCGGATTACGAGGGGACCGGGGAGCTGTTTTTT.

This chain links TRBV4-3 with TRBJ1-1; 8 bases fit TRBD1. The CDR3 has 15 residues. Losses at the gene ends were 2 bases for V and 1 base for J; bases not matched to a gene: 3. Germline assignment: CDR1 LGHNA and CDR2 YSLEER. Written as DNA, the CDR3 is TGCGCCAGCAGCCAATCAGGGACAGGGAACACTGAAGCTTTCTTT. It specifies CASSQSGTGNTEAFF.

As concerns this clone: Other DNA sequences within the sample encode an identical CDR3. The chain uses TRBV9 and TRBJ2-3, with D perhaps assigned TRBD1 or TRBD2 (7 bases each). Per germline, CDR1 SGDLS and CDR2 YYNGEE. Trimming pared 2 bases from V and 2 bases from J, leaving 12 bases between. This CDR3 spans 15 amino acids. CDR3 bases: TGTGCCAGCAGCGTGGGAGGGGGCGACACAGATACGCAGTATTTT. It specifies CASSVGGGDTDTQYF.

V gene TRBV27 combines with J gene TRBJ2-1, with TRBD2 matching 14 bases. Germline CDR1 MNHEY, CDR2 SMNVEV (reference sequence). J gave up 4 bases and V 10 bases, and 9 bases lay outside the gene matches. This CDR3 contains 16 residues. The CDR3 DNA reads as TGTGCCACCGGACTAGCGGGAGGCTCATCATACAATGAGCAGTTCTTC. Protein product: CATGLAGGSSYNEQFF.

The chain is built from TRBV4-1 and TRBJ1-2; the match to TRBD1 covers 7 bases. After removal of 4 bases from V and 4 bases from J, the junction contained 9 bases not matched to a gene. This CDR3 spans 15 amino acids. Per germline, CDR1 MGHRA and CDR2 YSYEKL. The chain's CDR3 is CASSPEFRQGYGYTF. As DNA, the CDR3 is TGCGCCAGCAGCCCAGAATTCCGACAGGGCTATGGCTACACCTTC.

V usage is TRBV27 and J usage is TRBJ2-7, with D maybe TRBD1 (6 bases). The V gene lost 6 bases and the J gene lost 2 bases, with 14 bases spanning the gap. Germline loops: CDR1 MNHEY, CDR2 SMNVEV (reference sequence). This CDR3 has 14 amino acids. CDR3 sequence: CASRSTGRPYEQYF. CDR3 DNA sequence: TGTGCCAGCAGGTCGACAGGACGCCCCTACGAGCAGTACTTC.

This chain connects TRBV5-6 to TRBJ1-1; 9 bases agree with TRBD1. V gave up 2 bases and J gave up 4 bases; unmatched junction bases: 3. Germline-derived CDR1 and CDR2 are SGHDT and YYEEEE. The CDR3 consists of 14 residues. CDR3 in DNA: TGTGCCAGCAGCTTCCGGGACAGGGTCACTGAAGCTTTCTTT. Translation: CASSFRDRVTEAFF.

This chain joins TRBV4-1 and TRBJ1-1; tentatively, D is TRBD1 (6 bases). This CDR3 has 13 residues. Germline-derived CDR1 and CDR2 are MGHRA and YSYEKL. V lost 6 bases and J lost 3, with 11 bases in between. This CDR3 is CASSLNRDTEAFF. CDR3 bases: TGCGCCAGCAGTCTCAACAGGGACACTGAAGCTTTCTTT.

The chain employs TRBV15 and TRBJ1-4; D possibly corresponds to TRBD1 (5 bases). The CDR3 sequence is 16 residues long. V was cut by 0 bases and J by 3 bases, with 11 bases left in between. Germline V CDR1 and CDR2: LNHNV, YYDKDF (reference sequence). CDR3 DNA: TGTGCCACCAGCAGAGAGGCGACAGCCTCTAATGAAAAACTGTTTTTT. The encoded protein is CATSREATASNEKLFF.

J is TRBJ2-1 and V is TRBV12-3 or TRBV12-4; D not resolved. The CDR3 length is 11 residues. Trimming stripped 5 bases from V and 7 bases from J, with 6 bases between. The CDR3 sequence: CASSQGNEQFF. The CDR3 region has the DNA TGTGCCAGCAGTCAAGGGAATGAGCAGTTCTTC.

The chain is built from TRBV19 and TRBJ1-5; 7 bases map to TRBD1. Per the germline V gene, CDR1 is LNHDA and CDR2 is SQIVND (reference sequence). V was pared by 1 base and J by 2 bases, with 5 bases of the junction left unmatched. The CDR3 has 16 residues. Written as DNA, the CDR3 is TGTGCCAGTAGTATAGGCCGGGACAGAGGCAATCAGCCCCAGCATTTT. Encoded protein: CASSIGRDRGNQPQHF.

This clone occurred a few times. The V call is TRBV27, the J call TRBJ2-1, with 8 bases fitting TRBD2. Per germline, CDR1 MNHEY and CDR2 SMNVEV (reference sequence). V was pared by 2 bases and J by 4 bases, with 10 bases of the junction left unmatched. The CDR3 contains 17 residues. CDR3 residues: CASSLRGASGPYNEQFF. For the CDR3, the DNA is TGTGCCAGCAGTTTAAGGGGGGCTAGCGGGCCTTACAATGAGCAGTTCTTC.

The chain recombines TRBV11-3 with TRBJ1-2; TRBD1 might be the D (5 bases). The CDR3 length is 13 residues. Germline V gene sequence: CDR1 SGHNT, CDR2 YENEEA. V was clipped by 4 bases and J by 8 bases, with 14 bases between them. Here the CDR3 DNA reads TGTGCCAGCAGCTCCCTTGAGGGACGGGGCTACACCTTC. Translation: CASSSLEGRGYTF.

V gene TRBV7-2 combines with J gene TRBJ2-5, with 8 positions matching TRBD2. The CDR3 is made up of 15 amino acids. Germline lookup yields CDR1 SGHTA and CDR2 FQGNSA. V lost 1 base and J lost 1; bases outside the gene matches: 2. CDR3 amino acids: CASSLVAGIQETQYF. The CDR3 nucleotides are TGTGCCAGCAGCTTAGTAGCGGGAATCCAAGAGACCCAGTACTTC.

V and J are TRBV6-2 or TRBV6-3 and TRBJ2-1; a weak D match, TRBD1 (6 bases). V was trimmed by 5 bases and J by 15 bases, leaving 14 bases between them. This CDR3 has 11 amino acids. Germline V gene lookup returns CDR1 MNHEY and CDR2 SVGEGT. The CDR3, as DNA: TGTGCCAGCAGTGCAACAGGGCGACCGTTCTTC. This sequence encodes CASSATGRPFF.

The chain has TRBV6-2 or TRBV6-3 and TRBJ1-1; D uncertain. Germline CDR1 MNHEY, CDR2 SVGEGT. CDR3 length: 13 residues. V lost 6 bases and J 1 base, leaving 9 bases between the germline ends. CDR3 protein: CASSPLPNTEAFF. CDR3 sequence (DNA): TGTGCCAGCAGCCCACTACCGAACACTGAAGCTTTCTTT.

This sequence joins TRBV19 and TRBJ1-5; 8 nucleotides align to TRBD1. There are 17 residues in the CDR3. Trimming removed 5 bases from V and 0 bases from J; junction bases left unmatched: 9. Germline V gene sequence: CDR1 LNHDA, CDR2 SQIVND (reference sequence). The CDR3 loop reads CASSSRDRTYSNQPQHF. The DNA for the CDR3 is TGTGCCAGTAGTTCCCGGGACAGGACATATAGCAATCAGCCCCAGCATTTT.